The present entry profiles one TCR beta chain with its context. Antigen specificity is unknown. There were no recent acute infections or vaccinations among the donors, who were healthy HIV-negative adults. These data originate in a study of shared clonotypes between healthy human individuals. On the study more broadly: Researchers assigned three CD4 naive, three CD4 memory, two CD8 naive and one CD8 memory plate to each donor. General observations from the study: The authors sampled blood alone, and tissue repertoires likely differ.

V was cut by 4 bases and J by 0 bases, with 14 bases left in between. The CDR3 contains 16 residues. Germline V gives CDR1 SGDLS, CDR2 YYNGEE. The method was immunoSEQ multiplex PCR; TCRdb's version includes in-frame clones alone and lacks a portion of them. This table holds roughly 1 million clones, around three quarters found once. Sequencing was done on a sample of memory CD4+ T cells from PBMCs. The subset is: CD45RA-negative fraction. The rearrangement uses TRBV9 and TRBJ1-3; the D gene is possibly TRBD1 (6 bases). This TCR was recovered from a man between 18 and 29 years old in good health. Some clones in this sample may be carry-over from other donors' samples. CDR3 DNA sequence: TGTGCCAGCAGCCCGTTAGGGGGTATCTCTGGAAACACCATATATTTT. Residues: CASSPLGGISGNTIYF.